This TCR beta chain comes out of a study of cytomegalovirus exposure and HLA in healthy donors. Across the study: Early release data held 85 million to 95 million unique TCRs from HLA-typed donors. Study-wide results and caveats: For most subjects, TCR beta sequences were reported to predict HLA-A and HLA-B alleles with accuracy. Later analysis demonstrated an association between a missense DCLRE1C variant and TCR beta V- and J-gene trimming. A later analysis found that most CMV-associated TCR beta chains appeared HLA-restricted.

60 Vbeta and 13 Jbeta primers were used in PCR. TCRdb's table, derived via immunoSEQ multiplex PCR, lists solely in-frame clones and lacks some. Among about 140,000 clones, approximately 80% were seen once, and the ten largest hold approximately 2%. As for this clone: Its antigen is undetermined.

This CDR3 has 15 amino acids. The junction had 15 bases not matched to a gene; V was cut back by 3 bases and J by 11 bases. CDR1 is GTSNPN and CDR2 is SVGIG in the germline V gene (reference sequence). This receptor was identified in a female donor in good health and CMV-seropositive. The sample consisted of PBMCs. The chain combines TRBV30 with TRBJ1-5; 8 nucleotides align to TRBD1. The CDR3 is CAWSDGTGVRGAQHF. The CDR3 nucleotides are TGTGCCTGGAGCGACGGGACAGGTGTTCGAGGGGCCCAGCATTTT.